A single sample is the source of the 2 T cell receptor beta chains below, sequenced in a study of shared clonotypes between healthy human individuals. Generated by immunoSEQ multiplex PCR, the TCRdb table keeps only in-frame clones and is missing some. The sample consists of 2 million to 2.5 million clones, approximately 94% of them appearing once. Sequencing was performed on naive CD4+ T cells sorted from blood. Subset noted: CD45RA+ positively selected. The receptors were gathered from a man between 18 and 35 years old in good health.

The V gene is TRBV27, the J gene TRBJ2-6; the D gene is possibly TRBD2 (5 bases). There are 15 residues in the CDR3. CDR1 is MNHEY, CDR2 SMNVEV, per germline (reference sequence). Trimming cost V 6 bases and J 4 bases, with 13 bases left between them. CDR3 DNA sequence: TGTGCCAGCAGGAGGGAGTCTCGGGGGGCCAACGTCCTGACTTTC. Protein: CASRRESRGANVLTF.

The chain recombines TRBV7-8 with TRBJ1-3; D gene uncertain. The V end lost 1 base, the J end lost 10 bases, and 14 bases lay between the germline ends. CDR3 length equals 14 residues. Germline V gene data show CDR1 as SGHVS and CDR2 as FQNEAQ. This chain's CDR3 is CASSLDGFGGTIYF. The CDR3 nucleotides are TGTGCCAGCAGCTTAGATGGATTTGGAGGGACCATATATTTT.